The clone carrying this T cell receptor beta chain showed up just once. The sample comes from a study of blood T cell repertoires in COVID-19. Study as a whole: Samples came from the United States, Italy and Spain, spanning acute and convalescent COVID-19. The analysed material was cDNA or gDNA that came from T cells, B-cell-depleted T cells, or PBMCs.

Germline CDR1 SGHVS, CDR2 FQNEAQ. Trimming shortened V by 2 bases and J by 3 bases, and 11 bases separated the two germline ends. This CDR3 comprises 14 residues. Methods used by the authors: Reference gene primer amplification in the assay estimated nucleated cell counts. Using immunoSEQ multiplex PCR, the repertoire was profiled, and TCRdb retains in-frame clones only, with some absent. The DNA gave D and trimming, while V, J and clone size come from that table. The repertoire holds some 400,000 clones, with roughly 86% as singletons. Seattle cases were enrolled at active infection and followed longitudinally.

This TCR was recovered from an older woman with COVID-19, enrolled during active disease. The chain uses TRBV7-8 and TRBJ2-7; D is unresolved. Sequencing was done on a sample of peripheral blood. Here the CDR3 reads CASSLRSGSYEQYF. The CDR3 nucleotides read TGTGCCAGCAGCTTAAGGTCAGGAAGCTACGAGCAGTACTTC.